This entry lists 20 T cell receptor beta chains sequenced from one sample in a study of cytomegalovirus exposure and HLA in healthy donors. With 60 Vbeta and 13 Jbeta primers, the PCR was carried out. TCRdb's copy holds only in-frame clones and misses some; the assay was immunoSEQ multiplex PCR. Among roughly 150,000 clones listed, roughly 9.4% were seen once. Input material: PBMCs. Receptor source: a male donor in good health and CMV-seronegative.

Here the CDR3 DNA reads TGCGCCAGCAGCCAGAGCGGGGATTGGACGGGGAAGAACACTGAAGCTTTCTTT. Its translation: CASSQSGDWTGKNTEAFF. V is TRBV4-1 and J is TRBJ1-1; D uncertain. V gave up 3 bases and J gave up 1 base, with 21 bases separating them. This CDR3 region has 18 residues. Germline V CDR1 and CDR2: MGHRA, YSYEKL.

This clone was observed a handful of times. The rearrangement uses TRBV19 and TRBJ1-1; D gene uncertain. CDR3 length: 13 residues. V dropped 8 bases and J dropped 1 base, with 11 bases sitting between them. Germline values: CDR1 LNHDA, CDR2 SQIVND (reference sequence). The CDR3 nucleotides are TGTGCCAGTGGCGGAGGGAGGAACACTGAAGCTTTCTTT. It codes for CASGGGRNTEAFF.

The rearrangement links TRBV4-3 to TRBJ2-3; tentative D call: TRBD1 (6 bases). The CDR3 is 14 residues long. The germline CDR1 and CDR2 sequences are LGHNA and YSLEER. V was clipped by 2 bases and J by 3 bases, with 9 bases between them. The CDR3 protein is CASSQRGTTDTQYF. The CDR3 DNA follows: TGCGCCAGCAGCCAACGAGGGACAACAGATACGCAGTATTTT.

Here the CDR3 DNA reads TGTGCCAGCAGTGAAGCCCCGTCACAGGGGTTCCACGAGCAGTACTTC. Translated, it gives CASSEAPSQGFHEQYF. The chain couples TRBV6-1 to TRBJ2-7, with TRBD1 matching over 7 bases. With V trimmed by 0 bases and J by 5 bases, 10 bases remained unmatched. CDR1 is MNHNS, CDR2 SASEGT, per germline. The CDR3 spans 16 residues.

The CDR3 spells CASSQERGRGETQYF. CDR3 bases: TGCGCCAGCAGCCAGGAGAGGGGGAGAGGGGAGACCCAGTACTTC. The chain recombines TRBV4-1 with TRBJ2-5; D perhaps matches TRBD1 (6 bases). Trimming cost V 3 bases and J 5 bases, with 16 bases left between them. CDR1 is MGHRA, CDR2 YSYEKL, per germline. The CDR3 extends over 15 amino acids.

The rearrangement links TRBV11-2 to TRBJ2-7; 7 nucleotides line up with TRBD1. Unmatched junction bases numbered 7, after V lost 5 bases and J lost 0 bases. The germline V gene encodes CDR1 SGHAT and CDR2 FQNNGV. There are 15 residues in the CDR3. The CDR3 is CASSAGQVSSYEQYF. The CDR3 nucleotides read TGTGCCAGCAGCGCCGGACAGGTTAGCTCCTACGAGCAGTACTTC.

The chain joins TRBV5-1 to TRBJ2-5; a possible D gene is TRBD1 (5 bases). There are 14 residues in the CDR3. Germline CDR1 reads SGHRS; CDR2 reads YFSETQ. Trimming stripped 0 bases from V and 2 bases from J, with 8 bases between. For the CDR3, the DNA is TGCGCCAGCAGCTTGGACCAGGGACAAGAGACCCAGTACTTC. Translation gives CASSLDQGQETQYF.

The genes are TRBV4-2 and TRBJ2-3; TRBD2 matches 7 bases. The CDR3 runs to 15 residues. V trimming: 1 base; J trimming: 1 base; junction bases outside the gene matches: 2. Per germline, CDR1 LGHNA and CDR2 YNFKEQ. CDR3 bases: TGTGCCAGCAGCCAAGCCAGCGGGGGCACAGATACGCAGTATTTT. This gives the protein CASSQASGGTDTQYF.

This clone has just a few counts. V gene TRBV5-1 combines with J gene TRBJ1-4; 8 bases match TRBD1. The germline CDR1 and CDR2 sequences are SGHRS and YFSETQ. The CDR3 covers 15 residues. After removal of 4 bases from V and 6 bases from J, the junction contained 8 bases not matched to a gene. CDR3 sequence (DNA): TGCGCCAGCAGCCCCGGAGGGACAGGATATGAAAAACTGTTTTTT. It codes for CASSPGGTGYEKLFF.

The chain uses TRBV7-2 and TRBJ1-2; D might be TRBD1 (6 bases). CDR1 and CDR2 (germline): SGHTA, FQGNSA. V lost 1 base to trimming and J lost 6 bases, with 9 bases between them. The length of the CDR3 is 13 residues. As DNA, the CDR3 is TGTGCCAGCAGCTTAGACAGGGTACATGGCTACACCTTC. Its translation: CASSLDRVHGYTF.

This clone was seen more than once but under ten times. The J gene is TRBJ2-7, the V gene TRBV7-2, with no clear D. Germline CDR1 is SGHTA and CDR2 is FQGNSA. The CDR3 has 12 amino acids. Between the trimmed V and J ends, which lost 0 bases and 6 bases, there was a span of 6 bases. The CDR3 nucleotides are TGTGCCAGCAGCTTAGCACCGGGCGAGCAGTACTTC. Protein sequence: CASSLAPGEQYF.

The table lists this clone with a few counts. The V gene is TRBV4-3, the J gene TRBJ2-7; 8 positions match TRBD2. Trimming took 3 bases from V and 2 from J; bases not matched to a gene: 9. Germline-derived CDR1 and CDR2 are LGHNA and YSLEER. The CDR3 loop spans 16 amino acids. The CDR3 spells CASSHLSSGETYEQYF. The DNA for the CDR3 is TGCGCCAGCAGCCACCTGAGTAGCGGGGAGACCTACGAGCAGTACTTC.

This chain links TRBV19 with TRBJ2-3, with 8 bases that match TRBD2. The germline V gene has CDR1 LNHDA and CDR2 SQIVND (reference sequence). The V gene end was trimmed by 7 bases and the J gene end by 1 base; junction bases not matched to a gene: 7. The CDR3 is 15 residues long. As DNA, the CDR3 is TGTGCCAGTAAACCCCTGACTAGCGGCACAGATACGCAGTATTTT. Amino acid sequence: CASKPLTSGTDTQYF.

This clone was seen only a few times. The chain joins TRBV7-9 to TRBJ2-1, with D possibly being TRBD2 (6 bases). CDR3 length: 13 residues. V lost 4 bases and J lost 7, with 11 bases in between. The germline gives CDR1 SEHNR, CDR2 FQNEAQ (reference sequence). The CDR3 loop is CASSSRLGNEQFF. The CDR3 DNA is TGTGCCAGCAGCTCCAGACTAGGGAATGAGCAGTTCTTC.

The sample holds a few counts of this clone. The V call is TRBV28, the J call TRBJ1-6, with D maybe TRBD1 (5 bases). Germline assignment: CDR1 MDHEN and CDR2 SYDVKM. The length of the CDR3 is 17 residues. Trimming cost V 3 bases and J 0 bases, with 12 bases left between them. The CDR3 nucleotides read TGTGCCAGCAGTTTCCCTCGGGGGAGCTCCTATAATTCACCCCTCCACTTT. Translating gives CASSFPRGSSYNSPLHF.

The rearrangement uses TRBV7-2 and TRBJ2-1; a possible D gene is TRBD1 (5 bases). This CDR3 spans 16 amino acids. Germline lookup yields CDR1 SGHTA and CDR2 FQGNSA. The V end lost 2 bases, the J end lost 2 bases, and 13 bases lay between the germline ends. This CDR3 reads CASSLTWGSAYNEQFF. The CDR3 coding sequence is TGTGCCAGCAGCTTAACTTGGGGCTCGGCCTACAATGAGCAGTTCTTC.

The sample holds a few counts of this clone. The chain has TRBV7-9 and TRBJ1-1; the D is unclear. CDR3 length: 15 residues. Germline V gives CDR1 SEHNR, CDR2 FQNEAQ (reference sequence). Trimming cost V 5 bases and J 0 bases, with 13 bases left between them. CDR3 loop: CASSPSPPMNTEAFF. CDR3 bases: TGTGCCAGCAGCCCCAGTCCTCCGATGAACACTGAAGCTTTCTTT. The full variable domain, with the rest looked up from reference TRBV7-9 and TRBJ1-1, is DTGVSQNPRHKITKRGQNVTFRCDPISEHNRLYWYRQTLGQGPEFLTYFQNEAQLEKSRLLSDRFSAERPKGSFSTLEIQRTEQGDSAMYLCASSPSPPMNTEAFFGQGTRLTVV.

This clone was detected a few times. This chain links TRBV7-6 with TRBJ2-7; a weak D match, TRBD2 (7 bases). CDR1 SGHVS and CDR2 FNYEAQ come from the germline V gene. Trimming shortened V by 1 base and J by 3 bases, and 16 bases separated the two germline ends. CDR3 length equals 16 residues. CDR3 region: CASSLGAGGGSYEQYF. The CDR3 nucleotides read TGTGCCAGCAGCTTAGGGGCTGGGGGCGGGAGCTACGAGCAGTACTTC. The full variable domain, in which reference TRBV7-6 and TRBJ2-7 provide the parts outside the CDR3, is GAGVSQSPRYKVTKRGQDVALRCDPISGHVSLYWYRQALGQGPEFLTYFNYEAQQDKSGLPNDRFSAERPEGSISTLTIQRTEQRDSAMYRCASSLGAGGGSYEQYFGPGTRLTVT.

The V call is TRBV18, the J call TRBJ1-2, with 9 bases matching TRBD1. Trimming removed 6 bases from V and 7 bases from J; junction bases left unmatched: 6. The CDR3 length is 13 residues. The germline V gene has CDR1 KGHSH and CDR2 LQKENI. CDR3 protein: CASSPGQGVGYTF. The CDR3 DNA reads TGTGCCAGCTCCCCGGGACAGGGAGTTGGCTACACCTTC.

In its sample, this clone was seen a few times. The V gene is TRBV2, the J gene TRBJ2-2; D may be TRBD1 (6 bases). V lost 6 bases and J lost 7, with 12 bases in between. This CDR3 contains 13 residues. CDR1 SNHLY and CDR2 FYNNEI come from the germline V gene. Here the CDR3 DNA reads TGTGCCAGCAGAAGTGGGACAAGCGGGGAGCTGTTTTTT. Translated, it gives CASRSGTSGELFF.